These T cell receptor beta chains were read from a single sample in a study of Tregs in tolerant kidney transplant recipients. Method: immunoSEQ multiplex PCR; TCRdb's copy keeps in-frame clones and lacks some. The sample lists about 15,000 clones, roughly 92% occurring once. Material: CD8+ T cells from blood. The receptors here all came from a human donor in good health. Each CDR3 is given with its conserved first and last residue. The order of the fields is J gene, D gene, V gene, clone size, CDR3 DNA, CDR3 protein. D genes are given only for firm matches. Expanded clones get a size class; other rows say once, few or many, or leave the size out.

>TRBJ2-1|TRBD2|TRBV7-9|.
TGTGCCAGCAGCTTAGCCATGCGGGAGGGCCGAAATGAGCAGTTCTTC
CASSLAMREGRNEQFF
>TRBJ1-5|.|TRBV7-9|.
TGTGCCAGCAGCTCCTCCGGGAACCCATATCAGCCCCAGCATTTT
CASSSSGNPYQPQHF
>TRBJ2-7|TRBD1|TRBV7-2|.
TGTGCCAGCAGCTTAGTCGGGACAGGGCGATACGAGCAGTACTTC
CASSLVGTGRYEQYF
>TRBJ1-2|TRBD1|TRBV11-3|.
TGTGCCAGCAGCCAACGGGACAGGGCCTATGGCTACACCTTC
CASSQRDRAYGYTF
>TRBJ2-1|TRBD2|TRBV7-8|.
TGTGCCAGCTCCCGAGAACGAGCGGGAGGAATCTACAATGAGCAGTTCTTC
CASSRERAGGIYNEQFF
>TRBJ1-5|.|TRBV14|.
TGTGCCAGCAGCCCAGGGCATAGTCAGCCCCAGCATTTT
CASSPGHSQPQHF
>TRBJ1-6|.|TRBV2|.
TGTGCCAGCAGTGAGGGGACAACTCTTACACCCCTCCACTTT
CASSEGTTLTPLHF
>TRBJ2-7|.|TRBV7-9|.
TGTGCCAGCAGCCACCTTTTACACGACTCCTACGAGCAGTACTTC
CASSHLLHDSYEQYF
>TRBJ1-3|.|TRBV4-1|.
TGCGCCAGCAGCCAAGGGTCAGGAGTGATAAACACCATATATTTT
CASSQGSGVINTIYF
>TRBJ2-7|TRBD2|TRBV19|.
TGTGCCAGTAGTATAGCTAGCGGCGAGCAGTACTTC
CASSIASGEQYF
>TRBJ1-5|.|TRBV11-1|.
TGTGCCAGCAGCTTAGGTGCAGATTCGGATCAGCCCCAGCATTTT
CASSLGADSDQPQHF
>TRBJ1-2|.|TRBV7-9|.
TGTGCCAGCAGCTTTACAGGTGCTGGCTACACCTTC
CASSFTGAGYTF
>TRBJ1-2|.|TRBV5-1|.
TGCGCCAGCAGCTTGACGAACAGTGGCGGCTACACCTTC
CASSLTNSGGYTF
>TRBJ1-6|.|TRBV4-1|.
TGCGCCAGCAGCCAACACTCTACCGGGCGAGGGAATTCACCCCTCCACTTT
CASSQHSTGRGNSPLHF
>TRBJ2-7|TRBD2|TRBV7-9|.
TGTGCCAGCAGCTCTCCGGGGGGGCTCGATTACGAGCAGTACTTC
CASSSPGGLDYEQYF
>TRBJ2-7|.|TRBV12-5|.
TGTGCTAGTGCCCCGGGATCTGGGCGGGCCTACGAGCAGTACTTC
CASAPGSGRAYEQYF
>TRBJ2-7|TRBD1|TRBV5-1|once
TGCGCCAGCAGCTCGGGACAGGGGTTGTACGAGCAGTACTTC
CASSSGQGLYEQYF
>TRBJ2-7|.|TRBV5-6|.
TGTGCCAGCAGCTTGCCCAGCTCCTACGAGCAGTACTTC
CASSLPSSYEQYF
>TRBJ1-2|TRBD1|TRBV28|.
TGTGCCAGCAATAAAGGACAGGACTTTCCCCGGGCCCACGGTGGCTACACCTTC
CASNKGQDFPRAHGGYTF
>TRBJ2-7|TRBD2|TRBV2|.
TGTGCCAGCGAGCCGGGACTAGCGGGGTACGAGCAGTACTTC
CASEPGLAGYEQYF
>TRBJ1-2|.|TRBV7-9|.
TGTGCCAGCAGCCCTCCCGAGGACTATGGCTACACCTTC
CASSPPEDYGYTF
>TRBJ1-1|.|TRBV27|.
TGTGCCAGCAGTTCCCCATCCCTTGGGGGAGTGACCACTGAAGCTTTCTTT
CASSSPSLGGVTTEAFF
>TRBJ2-3|.|TRBV11-2|.
TGTGCCAGCAGCTTAATGACTGGGGCTCACACAGATACGCAGTATTTT
CASSLMTGAHTDTQYF
>TRBJ2-3|TRBD2|TRBV9|.
TGTGCCAGCAGCGTAGCGGGGGCCTGGCGGGGGGGCCGTACAGATACGCAGTATTTT
CASSVAGAWRGGRTDTQYF
>TRBJ2-7|.|TRBV27|.
TGTGCCAGCAGTGTCGGGATTTCCAACGAGCAGTACTTC
CASSVGISNEQYF
>TRBJ2-7|TRBD1|TRBV4-1|.
TGCGCCAGCAGCCAAGACCTCCTGACAGGGCACTCCTACGAGCAGTACTTC
CASSQDLLTGHSYEQYF
>TRBJ2-7|TRBD1|TRBV10-3|.
TGTGCCATCAGTGAGATAACAGGGGGATCGGGAGAGCAGTACTTC
CAISEITGGSGEQYF
>TRBJ1-2|.|TRBV15|.
TGTGCCACCAGCGCCCGGCGGCAGGGGCTGGGAGGCTACACCTTC
CATSARRQGLGGYTF
>TRBJ2-1|TRBD2|TRBV7-3|.
TGTGCCAGCAGCTTAATGGCGGGGGGAGTAGATGAGCAGTTCTTC
CASSLMAGGVDEQFF
>TRBJ1-4|.|TRBV2|.
TGTGCCAGCAGTGAGGAGGGGTTGGGTGAAAAACTGTTTTTT
CASSEEGLGEKLFF
>TRBJ1-2|.|TRBV7-6|few
TGTGCCAGCAGCAGGACCGGTGAGGGCTATGGCTACACCTTC
CASSRTGEGYGYTF
>TRBJ2-7|.|TRBV29-1|.
TGCAGCGTTGAGGTCAGGGTCTACGAGCAGTACTTC
CSVEVRVYEQYF
>TRBJ1-5|TRBD1|TRBV6-1|.
TGTGCCAGCAGTGCGCCGCGGGACAGGGGAAAAATTAGCAATCAGCCCCAGCATTTT
CASSAPRDRGKISNQPQHF
>TRBJ2-3|TRBD2|TRBV4-3|.
TGCGCCAGCAGCCAAGAGGCTAGCGGGAGAACTTCGCGGGAGGATACGCAGTATTTT
CASSQEASGRTSREDTQYF
>TRBJ2-7|.|TRBV30|.
TGTGCCTGGAGTGGGGTGGTGGTGGGCCACGAGCAGTACTTC
CAWSGVVVGHEQYF
>TRBJ2-1|.|TRBV11-2|.
TGTGCCAGCAGCTTAGCGTCGGGGCACAATGAGCAGTTCTTC
CASSLASGHNEQFF
>TRBJ1-1|.|TRBV27|.
TGTGCCAGCAGTTCGACCGATAGCGACTGGAACACTGAAGCTTTCTTT
CASSSTDSDWNTEAFF
>TRBJ2-7|TRBD2|TRBV7-9|.
TGTGCCAGCAGGGCGACTAGCGGGTCCCATAGGGACGAGCAGTACTTC
CASRATSGSHRDEQYF
>TRBJ2-3|TRBD2|TRBV11-2|.
TGTGCCAGCCGTCAGACTAGCTTCGCAGATACGCAGTATTTT
CASRQTSFADTQYF
>TRBJ1-2|.|TRBV30|.
TGTGCCTGGAGTGTACCGGGGCATGGCTACACCTTC
CAWSVPGHGYTF
>TRBJ2-1|.|TRBV6-6|.
TGTGCCAGCAGTTACAATCAAGAGCAGTTCTTC
CASSYNQEQFF
>TRBJ1-2|TRBD1|TRBV7-2|.
TGTGCCAGCAGCTTAAGCGGGACAGATCGGAACTATGGCTACACCTTC
CASSLSGTDRNYGYTF
>TRBJ2-7|TRBD2|TRBV5-1|.
TGCGCCAGCAGCTTGACTAGCGGGGGGCCTCCCCCCCCCGAGCAGTACTTC
CASSLTSGGPPPPEQYF
>TRBJ1-5|TRBD1|TRBV7-2|.
TGTGCCAGCAGCCGCCGGACAGGGTGGACCCAGCATTTT
CASSRRTGWTQHF
>TRBJ2-2|.|TRBV9|few
TGTGCCAGCAGCAGACTGACCGGGGAGCTGTTTTTT
CASSRLTGELFF
>TRBJ2-3|TRBD2|TRBV9|.
TGTGCCAGCAGCGTAGCTGGACTAGTGCCTTCCGATACGCAGTATTTT
CASSVAGLVPSDTQYF
>TRBJ2-7|.|TRBV30|once
TGTGCCTGGAAGCCCCGCGACTACGAGCAGTACTTC
CAWKPRDYEQYF
>TRBJ2-2|.|TRBV5-6|.
TGTGCCAGCAGCTTGCCAGTTACGAACGGGGAGCTGTTTTTT
CASSLPVTNGELFF
>TRBJ1-2|.|TRBV30|.
TGTGCCTGGGGCCAACATGCCCAAGATGGCTACACCTTC
CAWGQHAQDGYTF
>TRBJ2-7|.|TRBV18|.
TGTGCCAGCTCACCAGGGGGCCTCGAGCAGTACTTC
CASSPGGLEQYF
>TRBJ1-2|TRBD1|TRBV5-4|.
TGTGCCAGCAGCTTGGGGACAGGGCCCTATGGCTACACCTTC
CASSLGTGPYGYTF
>TRBJ2-6|TRBD1|TRBV4-3|.
TGCGCCAGCAGCGCCCACAGGGGCTCTGGGGCCAACGTCCTGACTTTC
CASSAHRGSGANVLTF
>TRBJ2-5|.|TRBV21-1|.
TGTGCCAGATCCCGAACGACGCCGGGGATCCAAGAGACCCAGTACTTC
CARSRTTPGIQETQYF
>TRBJ1-1|.|TRBV18|.
TGTGCCAGCTCACCACCGGGGGACTACACTGAAGCTTTCTTT
CASSPPGDYTEAFF